Each of the 27 T cell receptor beta chains below was sequenced from the same sample in a study of T cells in Graves' hyperthyroidism and ophthalmopathy. TCR beta CDR3 regions were amplified from RNA transcripts. HTBI primers were the set used in a first-round RT-PCR of the TCR CDR3. TCRdb re-called the multiplex PCR reads with MiXCR, one entry per CDR3 protein. The sample includes about 570,000 distinct CDR3 sequences, less than 15% of them seen just once. The sequenced sample was blood. These receptors were collected from a woman in her forties with Graves' hyperthyroidism.

The chain couples TRBV20-1 to TRBJ2-1, with 8 bases aligning to TRBD2. Germline loops: CDR1 DFQATT, CDR2 SNEGSKA (reference sequence). There are 12 residues in the CDR3. With V trimmed by 6 bases and J by 16 bases, 14 bases remained unmatched. In DNA form, the CDR3 reads TGCAGTGCAATCCCGGGGGGGGGGGCCCTCTTCTTC. Its protein product is CSAIPGGGALFF.

This clonotype came up many times. CDR3 nucleotide sequence: TGTGCCAGCCTCGAGGGAGGTTACAATGAGCAGTTCTTC. It specifies CASLEGGYNEQFF. The V gene is TRBV6-1, the J gene TRBJ2-1, with D possibly TRBD2 on 6 matching bases. Trimming removed 8 bases at V and 4 bases at J, with 12 bases between. The CDR3 is 13 amino acids. Germline values: CDR1 MNHNS, CDR2 SASEGT.

The V call is TRBV5-1, the J call TRBJ2-5; D is perhaps TRBD1 or TRBD2 (5 bases each). V dropped 2 bases and J dropped 5 bases, with 19 bases sitting between them. The CDR3 has 16 amino acids. Germline loops: CDR1 SGHRS, CDR2 YFSETQ. The CDR3 bases are TGCGCCAGCAGCTTAGAGCCCCAGGGAGACTGGGAGACCCAGTACTTC. Translation gives CASSLEPQGDWETQYF.

This clonotype was counted ten times or more. This chain joins TRBV28 and TRBJ2-3; 9 bases are a match to TRBD2. Unmatched junction bases numbered 1, after V lost 8 bases and J lost 1 base. The germline V gene encodes CDR1 MDHEN and CDR2 SYDVKM. The CDR3 has 13 amino acids. CDR3 sequence reads: CASRTSGTDTQYF. In DNA form, the CDR3 reads TGTGCCAGCCGGACTAGCGGCACAGATACGCAGTATTTT. Supplemented by reference TRBV28 and TRBJ2-3, the full variable domain reads DVKVTQSSRYLVKRTGEKVFLECVQDMDHENMFWYRQDPGLGLRLIYFSYDVKMKEKGDIPEGYSVSREKKERFSLILESASTNQTSMYLCASRTSGTDTQYFGPGTRLTVL.

The J gene is TRBJ1-1, the V gene TRBV12-3 or TRBV12-4, with 9 bases identical to TRBD1. The CDR3 runs to 15 residues. V dropped 7 bases and J dropped 4; count of bases not matched to a gene: 10. Written as DNA, the CDR3 is TGTGCCAGCAAATTAACAGGGGGCGACGGCACTGAAGCTTTCTTT. Amino acids: CASKLTGGDGTEAFF.

This clonotype was picked up a small number of times. V usage is TRBV5-1 and J usage is TRBJ2-2; 8 bases are a match to TRBD1. The V gene's germline CDR1 is SGHRS and CDR2 YFSETQ. CDR3 length: 17 residues. With V trimmed by 2 bases and J by 1 base, 7 bases remained unmatched. The CDR3 DNA is TGCGCCAGCAGCTTACCCTCGGACAGGGAGAACACCGGGGAGCTGTTTTTT. Amino acids: CASSLPSDRENTGELFF.

This clonotype was picked up many times. The chain combines TRBV12-3 or TRBV12-4 with TRBJ2-2; D is unclear. The CDR3 sequence is 14 residues long. V lost 3 bases to trimming and J lost 4 bases, with 9 bases between them. The CDR3 bases are TGTGCCAGCAGTTTTTTAGGCGGCACCGGGGAGCTGTTTTTT. Its protein is CASSFLGGTGELFF.

There are many counts of this clonotype. The chain combines TRBV20-1 with TRBJ1-5, with TRBD1 identical over 8 bases. V lost 0 bases and J lost 5; bases outside the gene matches: 6. CDR3 length equals 15 residues. Per germline, CDR1 DFQATT and CDR2 SNEGSKA (reference sequence). In DNA form, the CDR3 reads TGCAGTGCTAGAGATCAGGGGGCGAACCATCAGCCCCAGCATTTT. Its protein product is CSARDQGANHQPQHF.

This clonotype was found a few times. This chain links TRBV20-1 with TRBJ2-7; D possibly uses TRBD1 or TRBD2 (5 bases each). Trimming took 2 bases from V and 0 from J, leaving 14 bases between them. The germline V gene has CDR1 DFQATT and CDR2 SNEGSKA (reference sequence). The CDR3 contains 15 residues. CDR3 DNA sequence: TGCAGTGCTAGACAGATAACCGGGACCTCCTACGAGCAGTACTTC. Translated: CSARQITGTSYEQYF.

The sample holds many counts of this clonotype. The chain couples TRBV7-3 to TRBJ2-1, with D possibly matching TRBD2 (6 bases). Per the germline V gene, CDR1 is SGHTA and CDR2 is FQGTGA. Trimming removed 5 bases from V and 8 bases from J, with 16 bases in between. The CDR3 sequence is 14 residues long. The CDR3 sequence: CASSPQGGAHEQFF. CDR3 coding DNA: TGTGCCAGCAGCCCCCAAGGAGGGGCGCATGAGCAGTTCTTC.

V usage is TRBV25-1 and J usage is TRBJ2-1, with 14 bases fitting TRBD2. The CDR3 sequence is 20 residues long. V shed 2 bases and J 1 base; nucleotides not matched to a gene: 10. CDR1 is MGHDK, CDR2 SYGVNS, per germline. CDR3 nucleotide sequence: TGTGCCAGCAGTGAAAAAACCGGGACTAGCGGGAGATGGTCCTACAATGAGCAGTTCTTC. This gives the protein CASSEKTGTSGRWSYNEQFF.

This clonotype was found a few times. This chain uses TRBV28 with TRBJ2-7, with 7 bases that match TRBD2. The CDR3 is 17 residues long. CDR1 is MDHEN and CDR2 is SYDVKM in the germline V gene. V lost 5 bases, J lost 3 bases, and 16 bases stayed unmatched. CDR3: CASSPALPKLAFYEQYF. In nucleotides, the CDR3 is TGTGCCAGCAGTCCCGCCCTCCCTAAACTAGCGTTCTACGAGCAGTACTTC.

This clonotype was seen many times. V usage is TRBV28 and J usage is TRBJ2-3; 8 bases agree with TRBD2. In germline, CDR1 is MDHEN, CDR2 SYDVKM. CDR3 size: 15 residues. J was trimmed by 7 bases and V by 3 bases; bases with no gene match: 9. Here the CDR3 DNA reads TGTGCCAGCAGTTTGAGGGAAAGCGGGAGAAATACGCAGTATTTT. Its translation is CASSLRESGRNTQYF. The full variable domain, its missing parts supplied by reference TRBV28 and TRBJ2-3, is DVKVTQSSRYLVKRTGEKVFLECVQDMDHENMFWYRQDPGLGLRLIYFSYDVKMKEKGDIPEGYSVSREKKERFSLILESASTNQTSMYLCASSLRESGRNTQYFGPGTRLTVL.

This clonotype was found a few times. The rearrangement uses TRBV15 and TRBJ2-2; the match to TRBD2 covers 12 bases. Germline CDR1 is LNHNV and CDR2 is YYDKDF (reference sequence). V shed 3 bases and J 2 bases; nucleotides not matched to a gene: 7. CDR3 length: 18 amino acids. CDR3 sequence: CATSRGGLAGLNTGELFF. The CDR3 bases are TGTGCCACCAGCAGGGGAGGACTAGCGGGGCTAAACACCGGGGAGCTGTTTTTT.

This clonotype appeared many times. The chain has TRBV12-3 or TRBV12-4 and TRBJ1-2; D possibly corresponds to TRBD1 (5 bases). V was shortened by 5 bases and J by 4 bases, with 8 bases between the two germline ends. The CDR3 has 12 residues. This CDR3 reads CASSDSSYGYTF. The CDR3 DNA reads as TGTGCCAGCAGTGACAGTAGCTATGGCTACACCTTC.

Ten or more counts support this clonotype. J is TRBJ2-7 and V is TRBV2, with a weak D call TRBD1 (5 bases). This CDR3 comprises 14 residues. Germline-derived CDR1 and CDR2 are SNHLY and FYNNEI. Trimming shortened V by 10 bases and J by 0 bases, and 16 bases separated the two germline ends. This chain's CDR3 is CANQGALSSYEQYF. The CDR3 region has the DNA TGTGCCAACCAAGGGGCCCTCAGCTCCTACGAGCAGTACTTC.

The V and J genes are TRBV19 and TRBJ2-7; tentative D call: TRBD2 (6 bases). The CDR3 is made up of 14 amino acids. Germline CDR1 is LNHDA and CDR2 is SQIVND (reference sequence). Trimming left V 4 bases short and J 2 bases short, with 12 bases between. CDR3 protein: CASSTGGNTYEQYF. The CDR3 DNA follows: TGTGCCAGTAGTACCGGCGGGAATACCTACGAGCAGTACTTC. Based on the CDR3 plus reference TRBV19 and TRBJ2-7, the full variable domain is DGGITQSPKYLFRKEGQNVTLSCEQNLNHDAMYWYRQDPGQGLRLIYYSQIVNDFQKGDIAEGYSVSREKKESFPLTVTSAQKNPTAFYLCASSTGGNTYEQYFGPGTRLTVT.

V is TRBV6-1 and J is TRBJ2-7, with no clear D. V lost 0 bases, J lost 5 bases, and 11 bases lay in between. The V gene's germline CDR1 is MNHNS and CDR2 SASEGT. The CDR3 is 14 amino acids. The CDR3 spells CASSEAGRQDEQYF. CDR3 DNA sequence: TGTGCCAGCAGTGAAGCCGGTCGTCAGGACGAGCAGTACTTC.

In the case of this clonotype: The CDR3 carries no conserved terminal phenylalanine or tryptophan, so it likely arises from a read error. This chain connects TRBV29-1 to TRBJ2-2; TRBD2 matches 9 bases. Germline V gene lookup returns CDR1 SQVTM and CDR2 ANQGSEA. This CDR3 has 14 amino acids. V shed 3 bases, J shed 5 bases, and the junction held 4 bases outside the gene matches. As DNA, the CDR3 is TGCAGCGTTGAGCGGCTAGCGGGGACCGGGGAGCTGTTTCTT. It codes for CSVERLAGTGELFL.

This clonotype was observed a few times. The chain carries TRBV5-1 and TRBJ2-1; 7 bases align to TRBD1. Germline V gene data show CDR1 as SGHRS and CDR2 as YFSETQ. The CDR3 sequence is 16 residues long. After removal of 1 base from V and 8 bases from J, the junction contained 12 bases not matched to a gene. The CDR3 spells CASSLPTGAADDEQFF. For the CDR3, the DNA is TGCGCCAGCAGCTTGCCCACAGGGGCGGCTGACGATGAGCAGTTCTTC.

This clonotype has just a few counts. The chain has TRBV4-1 and TRBJ1-1, with D unresolved. The ends were cut back, 3 bases at V and 5 bases at J, with 19 bases in the middle. Germline V lookup: CDR1 MGHRA, CDR2 YSYEKL. This CDR3 comprises 16 residues. The CDR3 protein is CASSQHLQLGGTEAFF. The CDR3 DNA follows: TGCGCCAGCAGCCAGCACCTGCAGCTAGGCGGAACTGAAGCTTTCTTT.

This clonotype was seen many times. The chain links TRBV6-1 to TRBJ1-1; D unclear. The germline CDR1 and CDR2 sequences are MNHNS and SASEGT. The germline V and J ends were trimmed by 4 bases and 5 bases, with 8 bases remaining between them. This CDR3 has 12 residues. The CDR3 spells CASSVIRTEAFF. CDR3 sequence (DNA): TGTGCCAGCAGTGTAATTAGGACTGAAGCTTTCTTT.

Ten or more counts support this clonotype. The chain recombines TRBV7-6 with TRBJ2-1, with 11 bases identical to TRBD2. Germline V lookup: CDR1 SGHVS, CDR2 FNYEAQ. The J segment lost 4 bases and the V segment lost 5 bases, leaving 7 bases of the junction unmatched. This CDR3 has 16 residues. The CDR3 reads CASSTLAGGPYNEQFF. CDR3 coding DNA: TGTGCCAGCAGCACCTTAGCGGGAGGGCCTTACAATGAGCAGTTCTTC.

This clonotype appeared many times. The CDR3 DNA is TGTGCCAGCAGTTTATACGGCACTTCCTACAATGAGCAGTTCTTC. Its translation: CASSLYGTSYNEQFF. This chain connects TRBV27 to TRBJ2-1; no definite D call. The ends were cut back, 1 base at V and 1 base at J, with 8 bases in the middle. The CDR3 extends over 15 amino acids. Germline CDR1 MNHEY, CDR2 SMNVEV (reference sequence).

This clonotype was recorded a few times. The chain employs TRBV6-1 and TRBJ2-2; D remains ambiguous. V lost 6 bases to trimming and J lost 0 bases, with 14 bases between them. The V gene's germline CDR1 is MNHNS and CDR2 SASEGT. CDR3 length: 16 residues. CDR3 sequence: CASSSRISANTGELFF. The CDR3 nucleotides are TGTGCCAGCAGCTCGCGGATTTCGGCGAACACCGGGGAGCTGTTTTTT.

This clonotype was detected ten times or more. The V gene is TRBV28, the J gene TRBJ1-3; no reliable D call. Trimming shortened V by 3 bases and J by 0 bases, and 9 bases separated the two germline ends. The CDR3 totals 15 residues. Per germline, CDR1 MDHEN and CDR2 SYDVKM. The CDR3 sequence is CASSFVASSGNTIYF. The CDR3 nucleotides read TGTGCCAGCAGTTTCGTCGCGAGCTCTGGAAACACCATATATTTT.

This chain connects TRBV10-3 to TRBJ1-5; no clear D gene. CDR3 size: 13 residues. Germline-derived CDR1 and CDR2 are ENHRY and SYGVKD. V was trimmed by 3 bases and J by 3 bases, leaving 6 bases between them. The CDR3 spells CAISESDNQPQHF. The CDR3 DNA follows: TGTGCCATCAGTGAAAGCGACAATCAGCCCCAGCATTTT.